This TCR beta chain was recovered during a study of blood T cell repertoires in COVID-19. Study background: Researchers got acute and convalescent COVID-19 samples from the United States, Italy and Spain.

Data came from immunoSEQ multiplex PCR; TCRdb stores just in-frame clones and leaves some out. This table has around 160,000 clones, roughly 91% appearing once. Germline CDR1 is KGHSH and CDR2 is LQKENI. V was cut by 4 bases and J by 1 base, with 7 bases left in between. The CDR3 sequence is 13 residues long. V is TRBV18 and J is TRBJ1-1; TRBD1 is a possible D gene (5 bases). This receptor was obtained from a man aged 18 to 35 with acute or convalescent COVID-19. The material sequenced was peripheral blood. In DNA, the CDR3 is TGTGCCAGCTCACTCACAGGGAACACTGAAGCTTTCTTT. Protein product: CASSLTGNTEAFF.